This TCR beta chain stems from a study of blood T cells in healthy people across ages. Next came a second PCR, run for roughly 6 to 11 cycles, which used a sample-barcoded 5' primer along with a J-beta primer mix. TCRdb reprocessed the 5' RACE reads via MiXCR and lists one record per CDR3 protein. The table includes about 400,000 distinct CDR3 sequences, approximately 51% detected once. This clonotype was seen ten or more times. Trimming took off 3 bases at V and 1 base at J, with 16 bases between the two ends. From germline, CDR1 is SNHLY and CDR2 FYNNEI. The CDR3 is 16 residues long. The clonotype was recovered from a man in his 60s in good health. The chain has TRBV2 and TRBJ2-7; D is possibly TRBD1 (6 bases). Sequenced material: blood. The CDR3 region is CASSDVGGGKSYEQYF. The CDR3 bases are TGTGCCAGCAGTGATGTTGGTGGGGGCAAATCCTACGAGCAGTACTTC.